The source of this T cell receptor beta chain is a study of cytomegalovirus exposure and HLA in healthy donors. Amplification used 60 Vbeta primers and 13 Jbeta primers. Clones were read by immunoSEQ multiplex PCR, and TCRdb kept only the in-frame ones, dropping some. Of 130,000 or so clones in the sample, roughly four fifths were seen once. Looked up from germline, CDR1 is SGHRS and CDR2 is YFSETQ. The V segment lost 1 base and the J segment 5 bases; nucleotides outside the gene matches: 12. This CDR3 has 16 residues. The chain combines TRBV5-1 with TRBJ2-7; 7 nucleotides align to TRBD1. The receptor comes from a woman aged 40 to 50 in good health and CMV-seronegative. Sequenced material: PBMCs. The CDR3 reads CASSLRGNRGVDEQYF. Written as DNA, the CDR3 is TGCGCCAGCAGCTTGAGAGGGAACAGGGGAGTCGACGAGCAGTACTTC.